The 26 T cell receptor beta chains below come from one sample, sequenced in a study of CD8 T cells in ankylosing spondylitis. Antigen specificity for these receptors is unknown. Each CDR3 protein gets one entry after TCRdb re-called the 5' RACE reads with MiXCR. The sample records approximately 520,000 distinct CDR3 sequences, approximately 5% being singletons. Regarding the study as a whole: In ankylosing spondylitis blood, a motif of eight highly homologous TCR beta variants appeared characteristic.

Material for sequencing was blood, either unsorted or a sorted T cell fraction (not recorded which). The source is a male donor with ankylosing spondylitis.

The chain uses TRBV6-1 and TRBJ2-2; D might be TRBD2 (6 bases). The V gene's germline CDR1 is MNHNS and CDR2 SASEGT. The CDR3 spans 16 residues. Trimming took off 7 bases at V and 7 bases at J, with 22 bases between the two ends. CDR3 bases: TGTGCCAGCACTCTGCGGAGGGGCCGAAGCTTCGGGGAGCTGTTTTTT. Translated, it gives CASTLRRGRSFGELFF.

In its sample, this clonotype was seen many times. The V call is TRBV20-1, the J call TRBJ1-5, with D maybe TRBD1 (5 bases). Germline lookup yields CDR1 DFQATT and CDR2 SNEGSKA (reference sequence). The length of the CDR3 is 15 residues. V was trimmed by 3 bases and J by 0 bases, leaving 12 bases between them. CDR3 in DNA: TGCAGTGCTAGGGGGGGACTCAATAGCAATCAGCCCCAGCATTTT. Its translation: CSARGGLNSNQPQHF.

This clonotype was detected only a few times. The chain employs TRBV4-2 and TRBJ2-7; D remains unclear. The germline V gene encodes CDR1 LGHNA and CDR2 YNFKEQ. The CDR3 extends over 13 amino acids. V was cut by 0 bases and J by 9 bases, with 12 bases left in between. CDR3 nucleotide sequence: TGTGCCAGCAGCCAAGAGAGCCGCTTAAGGCAGTACTTC. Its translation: CASSQESRLRQYF.

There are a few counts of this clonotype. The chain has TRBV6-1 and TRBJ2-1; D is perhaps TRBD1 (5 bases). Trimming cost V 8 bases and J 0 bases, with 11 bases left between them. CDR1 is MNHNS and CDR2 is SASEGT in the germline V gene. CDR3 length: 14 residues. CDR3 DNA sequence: TGTGCCAGCCAGGGATCTAGCTCCTACAATGAGCAGTTCTTC. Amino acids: CASQGSSSYNEQFF.

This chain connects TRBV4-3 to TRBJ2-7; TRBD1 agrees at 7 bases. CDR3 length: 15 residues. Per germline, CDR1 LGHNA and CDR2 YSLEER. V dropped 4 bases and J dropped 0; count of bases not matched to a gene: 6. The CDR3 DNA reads TGCGCCAGCAGCCCTGACAGGGTGAGCTCCTACGAGCAGTACTTC. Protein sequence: CASSPDRVSSYEQYF.

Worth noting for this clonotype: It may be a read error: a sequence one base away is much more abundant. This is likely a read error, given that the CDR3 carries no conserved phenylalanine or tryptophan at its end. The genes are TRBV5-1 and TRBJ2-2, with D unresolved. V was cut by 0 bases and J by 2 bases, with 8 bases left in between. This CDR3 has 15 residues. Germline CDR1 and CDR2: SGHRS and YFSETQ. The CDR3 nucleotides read TGCGCCAGCAGCTTGGGGAACAAAAACACCGGGGAGCTGTTTCTT. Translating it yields CASSLGNKNTGELFL.

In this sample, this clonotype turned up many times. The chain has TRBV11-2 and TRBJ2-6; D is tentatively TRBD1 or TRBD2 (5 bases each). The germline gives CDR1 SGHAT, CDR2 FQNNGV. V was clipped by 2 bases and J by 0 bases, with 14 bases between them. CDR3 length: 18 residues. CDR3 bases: TGTGCCAGCAGCTTATTTAGGGACGCCTACTCTGGGGCCAACGTCCTGACTTTC. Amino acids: CASSLFRDAYSGANVLTF.

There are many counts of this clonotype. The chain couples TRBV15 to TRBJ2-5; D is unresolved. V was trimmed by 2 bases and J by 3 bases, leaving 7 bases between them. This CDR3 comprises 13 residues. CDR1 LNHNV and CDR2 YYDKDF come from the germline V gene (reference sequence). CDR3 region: CATSRQLEETQYF. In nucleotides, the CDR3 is TGTGCCACCAGCAGACAGCTGGAAGAGACCCAGTACTTC.

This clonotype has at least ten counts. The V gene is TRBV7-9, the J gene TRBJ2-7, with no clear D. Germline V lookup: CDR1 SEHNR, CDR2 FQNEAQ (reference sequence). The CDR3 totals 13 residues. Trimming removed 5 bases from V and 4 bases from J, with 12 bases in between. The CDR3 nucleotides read TGTGCCAGCAGCCCTATTCAAAGGTACGAGCAGTACTTC. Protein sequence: CASSPIQRYEQYF.

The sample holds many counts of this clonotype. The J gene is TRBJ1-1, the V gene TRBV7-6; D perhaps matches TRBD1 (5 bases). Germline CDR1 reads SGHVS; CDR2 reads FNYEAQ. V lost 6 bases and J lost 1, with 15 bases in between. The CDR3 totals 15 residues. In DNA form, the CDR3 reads TGTGCCAGCAGTCGGGGGGGAACAGCGAACACTGAAGCTTTCTTT. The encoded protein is CASSRGGTANTEAFF.

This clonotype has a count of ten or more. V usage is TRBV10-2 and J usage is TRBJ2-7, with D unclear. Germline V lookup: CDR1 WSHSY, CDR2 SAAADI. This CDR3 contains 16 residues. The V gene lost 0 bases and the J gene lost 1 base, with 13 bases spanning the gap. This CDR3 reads CASSESNFGRSYEQYF. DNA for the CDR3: TGCGCCAGCAGTGAGTCGAACTTTGGACGGTCCTACGAGCAGTACTTC.

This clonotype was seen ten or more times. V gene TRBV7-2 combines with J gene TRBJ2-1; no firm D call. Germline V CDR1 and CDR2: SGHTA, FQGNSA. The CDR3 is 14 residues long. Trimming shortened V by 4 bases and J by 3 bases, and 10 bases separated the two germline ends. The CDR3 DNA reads TGTGCCAGCAGCTACTCCGTCCTCTACAATGAGCAGTTCTTC. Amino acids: CASSYSVLYNEQFF.

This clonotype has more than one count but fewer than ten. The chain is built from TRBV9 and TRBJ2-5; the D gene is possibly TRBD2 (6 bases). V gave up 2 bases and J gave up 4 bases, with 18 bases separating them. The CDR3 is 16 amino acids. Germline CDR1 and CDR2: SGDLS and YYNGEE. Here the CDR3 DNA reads TGTGCCAGCAGCGTCCGGCCCTGGGGGACTGGAGAGACCCAGTACTTC. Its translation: CASSVRPWGTGETQYF.

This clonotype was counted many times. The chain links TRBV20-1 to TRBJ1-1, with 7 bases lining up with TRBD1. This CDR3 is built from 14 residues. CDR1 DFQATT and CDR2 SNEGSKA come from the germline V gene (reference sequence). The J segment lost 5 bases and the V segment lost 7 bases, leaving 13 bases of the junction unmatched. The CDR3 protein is CSGSPGQLGTEAFF. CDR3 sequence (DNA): TGCAGTGGTAGCCCGGGACAGCTGGGGACTGAAGCTTTCTTT.

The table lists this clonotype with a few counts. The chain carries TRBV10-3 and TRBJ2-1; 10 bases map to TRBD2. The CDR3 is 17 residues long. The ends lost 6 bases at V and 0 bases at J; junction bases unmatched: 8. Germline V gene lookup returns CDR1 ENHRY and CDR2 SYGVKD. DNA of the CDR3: TGTGCCATCAGGAGGGGACTAGCGAGAAGCTCCTACAATGAGCAGTTCTTC. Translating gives CAIRRGLARSSYNEQFF.

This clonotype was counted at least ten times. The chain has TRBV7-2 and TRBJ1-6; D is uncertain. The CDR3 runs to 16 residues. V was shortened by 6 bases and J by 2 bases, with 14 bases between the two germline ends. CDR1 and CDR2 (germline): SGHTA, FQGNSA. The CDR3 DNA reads TGTGCCAGCAGTCGTCGGTCTCATACCTATAATTCACCCCTCCACTTT. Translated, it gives CASSRRSHTYNSPLHF.

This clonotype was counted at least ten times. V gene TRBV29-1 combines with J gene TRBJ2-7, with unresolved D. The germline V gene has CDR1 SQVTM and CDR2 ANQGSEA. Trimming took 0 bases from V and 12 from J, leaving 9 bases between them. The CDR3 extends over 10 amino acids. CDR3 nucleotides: TGCAGCGTTGAAGAGGCCGGCCTGTACTTC. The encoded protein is CSVEEAGLYF.

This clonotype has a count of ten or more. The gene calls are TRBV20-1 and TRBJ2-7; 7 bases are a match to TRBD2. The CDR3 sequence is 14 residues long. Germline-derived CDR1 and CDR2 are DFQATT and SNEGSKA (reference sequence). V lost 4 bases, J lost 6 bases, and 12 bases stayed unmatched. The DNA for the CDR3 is TGCAGTGCTATTTGGACTAGGGAGAGAGGCGAGCAGTACTTC. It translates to CSAIWTRERGEQYF.

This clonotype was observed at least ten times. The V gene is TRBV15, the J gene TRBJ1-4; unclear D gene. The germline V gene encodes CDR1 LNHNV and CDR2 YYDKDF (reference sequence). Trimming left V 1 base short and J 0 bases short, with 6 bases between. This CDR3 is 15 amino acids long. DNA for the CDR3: TGTGCCACCAGCAGAGGACCTCCAACTAATGAAAAACTGTTTTTT. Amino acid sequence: CATSRGPPTNEKLFF.

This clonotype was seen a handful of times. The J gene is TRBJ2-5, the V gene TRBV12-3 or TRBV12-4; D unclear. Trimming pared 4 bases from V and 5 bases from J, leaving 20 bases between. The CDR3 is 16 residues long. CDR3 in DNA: TGTGCCAGCAGTTATACAAAGCTGACAAATTTGGAGACCCAGTACTTC. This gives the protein CASSYTKLTNLETQYF.

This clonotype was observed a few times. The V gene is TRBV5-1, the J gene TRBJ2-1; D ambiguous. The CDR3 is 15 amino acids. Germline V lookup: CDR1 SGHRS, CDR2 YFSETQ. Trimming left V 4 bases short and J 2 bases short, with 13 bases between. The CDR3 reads CASSISAGTYNEQFF. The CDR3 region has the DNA TGCGCCAGCAGCATAAGCGCTGGGACCTACAATGAGCAGTTCTTC.

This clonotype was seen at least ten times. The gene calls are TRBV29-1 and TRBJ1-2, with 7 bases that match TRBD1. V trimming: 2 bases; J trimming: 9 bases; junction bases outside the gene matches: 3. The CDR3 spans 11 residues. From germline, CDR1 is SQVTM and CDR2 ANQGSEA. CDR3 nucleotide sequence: TGCAGCGTTGAAAGGGGGCCGAGCTACACCTTC. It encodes CSVERGPSYTF.

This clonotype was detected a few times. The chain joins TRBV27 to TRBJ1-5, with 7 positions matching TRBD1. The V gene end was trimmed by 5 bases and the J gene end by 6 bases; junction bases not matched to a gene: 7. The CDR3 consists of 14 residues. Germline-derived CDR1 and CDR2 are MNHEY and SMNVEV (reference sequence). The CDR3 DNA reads TGTGCCAGCAGTCCCGACAGGGACCCTCAGCCCCAGCATTTT. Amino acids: CASSPDRDPQPQHF.

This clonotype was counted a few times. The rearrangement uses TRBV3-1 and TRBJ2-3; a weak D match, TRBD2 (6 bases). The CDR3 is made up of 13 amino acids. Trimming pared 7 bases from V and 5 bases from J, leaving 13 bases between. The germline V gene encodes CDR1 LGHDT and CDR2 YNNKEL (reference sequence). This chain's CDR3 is CASTRVGGDTQYF. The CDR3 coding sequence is TGTGCCAGCACCCGGGTGGGAGGAGATACGCAGTATTTT.

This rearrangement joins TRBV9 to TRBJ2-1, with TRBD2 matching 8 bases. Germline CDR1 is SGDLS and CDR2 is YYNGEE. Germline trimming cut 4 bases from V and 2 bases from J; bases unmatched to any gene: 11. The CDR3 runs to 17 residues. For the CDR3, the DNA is TGTGCCAGCAGCTCGACCCTTAGCGGGGCCACCTACAATGAGCAGTTCTTC. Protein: CASSSTLSGATYNEQFF.

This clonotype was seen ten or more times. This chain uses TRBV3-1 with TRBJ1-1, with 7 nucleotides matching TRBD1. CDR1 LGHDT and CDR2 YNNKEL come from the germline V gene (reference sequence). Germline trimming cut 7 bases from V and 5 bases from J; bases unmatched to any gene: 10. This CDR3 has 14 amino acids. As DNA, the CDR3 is TGTGCCAGCATCCGTCGACAGGGAGGGACTGAAGCTTTCTTT. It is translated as CASIRRQGGTEAFF. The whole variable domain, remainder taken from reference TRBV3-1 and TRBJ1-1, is DTAVSQTPKYLVTQMGNDKSIKCEQNLGHDTMYWYKQDSKKFLKIMFSYNNKELIINETVPNRFSPKSPDKAHLNLHINSLELGDSAVYFCASIRRQGGTEAFFGQGTRLTVV.